This TCR beta chain was found in a study of blood T cells in healthy people across ages. Trimming removed 6 bases from V and 4 bases from J; junction bases left unmatched: 4. This CDR3 spans 12 amino acids. Germline CDR1 and CDR2: DFQATT and SNEGSKA (reference sequence). Notes on the study in general: The lack of PBMC sorting stopped any conclusive naive versus antigen-experienced comparison. Donors of long life had a larger count of naive CD4+ cells and greater diversity than aged donors.

A second PCR of roughly 7 to 11 cycles used a sample-barcoded 5' primer and a J-beta primer mix. TCRdb processed the 5' RACE reads anew with MiXCR; each CDR3 protein has one entry. The sample holds under 1,000,000 distinct CDR3 sequences, around half seen once. Of note for this clonotype: The antigen remains unidentified.

This chain joins TRBV20-1 and TRBJ2-7, with 9 bases that match TRBD1. Material for sequencing was blood. The TCR originated in a man older than 75 in good health. In DNA, the CDR3 is TGCAGTGCCGGGACAGGGCTTTACGAGCAGTACTTC. As protein: CSAGTGLYEQYF.